This is a list of T cell receptor beta chains from one sample in a study of blood T cell repertoires in COVID-19. Libraries were prepared by immunoSEQ multiplex PCR; TCRdb keeps only in-frame clonotypes and omits some of them. The sample holds 73,000 or so clones, 84% seen once. Material for sequencing was peripheral blood. Source of these receptors: a woman aged 55-70 years with acute or convalescent COVID-19. The CDR3 runs from the conserved cysteine through the conserved F or W. D genes are given only for firm matches. Size is stated for part of the rows, as once, few or many counts, or as a class when the clone is expanded.

v_call: TRBV2; clone_size: NA; j_call: TRBJ2-1; d_call: TRBD2; cdr3_nt: TGTGCCAGTATAGCGGGGGGTCCATACAATGAGCAGTTCTTC; cdr3_aa: CASIAGGPYNEQFF
v_call: TRBV5-1; clone_size: NA; j_call: TRBJ2-3; d_call: TRBD2; cdr3_nt: TGCGCCAGCAGCTCGGGACTAGCGAACACAGATACGCAGTATTTT; cdr3_aa: CASSSGLANTDTQYF
v_call: TRBV6-5; clone_size: NA; j_call: TRBJ1-2; d_call: NA; cdr3_nt: TGTGCCAGCAGTACGGACTGGGGTAACTATGGCTACACCTTC; cdr3_aa: CASSTDWGNYGYTF
v_call: TRBV19; clone_size: NA; j_call: TRBJ2-4; d_call: NA; cdr3_nt: TGTGCCAGTAGCGAACAGGGTCTCAAAAACATTCAGTACTTC; cdr3_aa: CASSEQGLKNIQYF
v_call: TRBV3-1/TRBV3-2; clone_size: NA; j_call: TRBJ1-2; d_call: TRBD1; cdr3_nt: TGTGCCAGCAGCCAAGGAGGAGGGGGCGGTGGCTACACCTTC; cdr3_aa: CASSQGGGGGGYTF
v_call: TRBV5-4; clone_size: NA; j_call: TRBJ2-5; d_call: TRBD1; cdr3_nt: TGTGCCAGCACCCTGGACAGGGCTTTTAAAAAGACCCAGTACTTC; cdr3_aa: CASTLDRAFKKTQYF
v_call: TRBV6-5; clone_size: NA; j_call: TRBJ1-2; d_call: NA; cdr3_nt: TGTGCCAGCAGTTACGGGAGGGGGGGGCAGGATGGCTACACCTTC; cdr3_aa: CASSYGRGGQDGYTF
v_call: TRBV27; clone_size: NA; j_call: TRBJ2-1; d_call: NA; cdr3_nt: TGTGCCAGCAGTTTAGGGGGGAATGAGCAGTTCTTC; cdr3_aa: CASSLGGNEQFF
v_call: TRBV19; clone_size: NA; j_call: TRBJ2-7; d_call: TRBD1; cdr3_nt: TGTGCCAGTAGTCCCGACAGGGACATCTCCTACGAGCAGTACTTC; cdr3_aa: CASSPDRDISYEQYF
v_call: TRBV10-3; clone_size: NA; j_call: TRBJ2-7; d_call: TRBD2; cdr3_nt: TGTGCCACCGCTCGTAGCGGGGGGGCCGGAGAGCAGTACTTC; cdr3_aa: CATARSGGAGEQYF
v_call: TRBV6-1; clone_size: few; j_call: TRBJ1-1; d_call: NA; cdr3_nt: TGTGCCAGCAGTGACAGGGGTCACATGAACACTGAAGCTTTCTTT; cdr3_aa: CASSDRGHMNTEAFF
v_call: TRBV4-1; clone_size: NA; j_call: TRBJ1-2; d_call: NA; cdr3_nt: TGCGCCAGCAGCCTCCTGCCGGCAGACAAGAATTTTAACTATGGCTACACCTTC; cdr3_aa: CASSLLPADKNFNYGYTF
v_call: TRBV5-1; clone_size: NA; j_call: TRBJ2-7; d_call: NA; cdr3_nt: TGCGCCAGCAGCGACCCGCTAGTTTTCCCCTACGAGCAGTACTTC; cdr3_aa: CASSDPLVFPYEQYF
v_call: TRBV9; clone_size: NA; j_call: TRBJ1-2; d_call: NA; cdr3_nt: TGTGCCAGCAGCCCCCCAACCGGGACAAATGTCTACACCTTC; cdr3_aa: CASSPPTGTNVYTF
v_call: TRBV29-1; clone_size: NA; j_call: TRBJ1-2; d_call: NA; cdr3_nt: TGCAGCGGCCAGGCGGGGATTAAAGGGGGCTACACCTTC; cdr3_aa: CSGQAGIKGGYTF
v_call: TRBV15; clone_size: NA; j_call: TRBJ1-2; d_call: NA; cdr3_nt: TGTGCCACCAGCAGAGAGGCAAGAGGGAACTATGGCTACACCTTC; cdr3_aa: CATSREARGNYGYTF
v_call: TRBV11-2; clone_size: few; j_call: TRBJ1-2; d_call: TRBD1; cdr3_nt: TGTGCCAGCAGCTTGACAGGGGGGTACTATGGCTACACCTTC; cdr3_aa: CASSLTGGYYGYTF
v_call: TRBV6-5; clone_size: NA; j_call: TRBJ1-6; d_call: NA; cdr3_nt: TGTGCCAGCAGATATCAGGGGAAGGGTTCACCCCTCCACTTT; cdr3_aa: CASRYQGKGSPLHF
v_call: TRBV10-3; clone_size: NA; j_call: TRBJ1-2; d_call: TRBD1; cdr3_nt: TGTGCCATCAGTGAAGGACAGGAGATGATCTATGGCTACACCTTC; cdr3_aa: CAISEGQEMIYGYTF
v_call: TRBV9; clone_size: many; j_call: TRBJ1-5; d_call: TRBD1; cdr3_nt: TGTGCCAGCAGCACCCGGGACAGGGACCAGCATTTT; cdr3_aa: CASSTRDRDQHF
v_call: TRBV18; clone_size: NA; j_call: TRBJ1-1; d_call: NA; cdr3_nt: TGTGCCAGCTCACGGGTCGTTCGGGAGAACACTGAAGCTTTCTTT; cdr3_aa: CASSRVVRENTEAFF
v_call: TRBV7-8; clone_size: few; j_call: TRBJ1-1; d_call: TRBD1; cdr3_nt: TGTGCCAGCTGGGACAGGGCCTATACTGAAGCTTTCTTT; cdr3_aa: CASWDRAYTEAFF
v_call: TRBV3-1/TRBV3-2; clone_size: once; j_call: TRBJ1-3; d_call: TRBD1; cdr3_nt: TGTGCCAGCAGCCAAACAGGGGGAGGCGTTAGGTCATCTGGAAACACCATATATTTT; cdr3_aa: CASSQTGGGVRSSGNTIYF
v_call: TRBV10-3; clone_size: few; j_call: TRBJ1-6; d_call: TRBD1; cdr3_nt: TGTGCCATCAGTGGAACCAGGGGGCGGAATTCACCCCTCCACTTT; cdr3_aa: CAISGTRGRNSPLHF
v_call: TRBV5-1; clone_size: NA; j_call: TRBJ1-1; d_call: NA; cdr3_nt: TGCGCCAGCAGCTTGCAGGGCACTGAAGCTTTCTTT; cdr3_aa: CASSLQGTEAFF
v_call: TRBV3-1/TRBV3-2; clone_size: once; j_call: TRBJ2-7; d_call: TRBD2; cdr3_nt: TGTGCCAGCAGCCACAGCGGGGCAAGCTACGAGCAGTACTTC; cdr3_aa: CASSHSGASYEQYF
v_call: TRBV28; clone_size: NA; j_call: TRBJ2-5; d_call: NA; cdr3_nt: TGTGCCAGCAGTTTGGGCAGGGTCCAAGAGACCCAGTACTTC; cdr3_aa: CASSLGRVQETQYF
v_call: TRBV5-6; clone_size: NA; j_call: TRBJ2-3; d_call: TRBD2; cdr3_nt: TGTGCCAGCAGCTTGGTAGCGGGGCTCGGAGATACGCAGTATTTT; cdr3_aa: CASSLVAGLGDTQYF
v_call: TRBV6-1; clone_size: NA; j_call: TRBJ1-1; d_call: NA; cdr3_nt: TGTGCCAGCAGTGAATTTGGGGCCGGCAGAACTGAAGCTTTCTTT; cdr3_aa: CASSEFGAGRTEAFF
v_call: TRBV5-4; clone_size: NA; j_call: TRBJ2-2; d_call: TRBD1; cdr3_nt: TGTGCCAGCAGCAGGCCGGGGACAGTGGACACCGGGGAGCTGTTTTTT; cdr3_aa: CASSRPGTVDTGELFF
v_call: TRBV21-1; clone_size: NA; j_call: TRBJ1-2; d_call: NA; cdr3_nt: TGTGCCAGCAGCAAAGCGCCTCCGGACTTAAACTATGGCTACACCTTC; cdr3_aa: CASSKAPPDLNYGYTF
v_call: TRBV25-1; clone_size: NA; j_call: TRBJ1-4; d_call: NA; cdr3_nt: TGTGCCAGCAGTGAATTCCGAGGAGGGTCGGGTGAAAAACTGTTTTTT; cdr3_aa: CASSEFRGGSGEKLFF
v_call: TRBV4-2; clone_size: NA; j_call: TRBJ2-5; d_call: NA; cdr3_nt: TGTGCCAGCAGCCAAGAGATGGGGCAGGGTTCGGAGACCCAGTACTTC; cdr3_aa: CASSQEMGQGSETQYF
v_call: TRBV10-1; clone_size: NA; j_call: TRBJ2-3; d_call: NA; cdr3_nt: TGCGCCAGCAGTGAAGGGGGTGTAAACACAGATACGCAGTATTTT; cdr3_aa: CASSEGGVNTDTQYF
v_call: TRBV5-5; clone_size: NA; j_call: TRBJ1-1; d_call: NA; cdr3_nt: TGTGCCAGCAGCTACCGAACAGGGTACGGTGAAGCTTTCTTT; cdr3_aa: CASSYRTGYGEAFF
v_call: TRBV7-9; clone_size: NA; j_call: TRBJ2-7; d_call: NA; cdr3_nt: TGTGCCAGCAGCTTAACAGGCTCCGTCGACGAGCAGTACTTC; cdr3_aa: CASSLTGSVDEQYF
v_call: TRBV5-1; clone_size: NA; j_call: TRBJ2-6; d_call: TRBD1; cdr3_nt: TGCGCCAGCAGCCCGACAGGGGGCTTAACGGGGGCCAACGTCCTGACTTTC; cdr3_aa: CASSPTGGLTGANVLTF
v_call: TRBV6-2/TRBV6-3; clone_size: NA; j_call: TRBJ1-2; d_call: NA; cdr3_nt: TGTGCCAGCAGTTACGCCCACACCAGGGTTACTAACTATGGCTACACCTTC; cdr3_aa: CASSYAHTRVTNYGYTF
v_call: TRBV6-5; clone_size: NA; j_call: TRBJ1-5; d_call: TRBD1; cdr3_nt: TGTGCCAGCAGTCTACAGGGGAATCAGCCCCAGCATTTT; cdr3_aa: CASSLQGNQPQHF
v_call: TRBV6-6; clone_size: NA; j_call: TRBJ1-2; d_call: NA; cdr3_nt: TGTGCCAGCAGTTACTCGAGGAGGGATACGCGAGGCTACACCTTC; cdr3_aa: CASSYSRRDTRGYTF
v_call: TRBV21-1; clone_size: NA; j_call: TRBJ2-2; d_call: NA; cdr3_nt: TGTGCCAGCCAGGCAGCGGGGGGACCGACCGGGGAGCTGTTTTTT; cdr3_aa: CASQAAGGPTGELFF
v_call: TRBV6-1; clone_size: NA; j_call: TRBJ1-6; d_call: NA; cdr3_nt: TGTGCCAGCAGTGATTCAGGACACCATAATTCACCCCTCCACTTT; cdr3_aa: CASSDSGHHNSPLHF
v_call: TRBV5-1; clone_size: once; j_call: TRBJ2-7; d_call: TRBD1; cdr3_nt: TGCGCCAGCAGCTTAGACAGGGGAAACGAGCAGTACTTC; cdr3_aa: CASSLDRGNEQYF
v_call: TRBV15; clone_size: once; j_call: TRBJ1-5; d_call: NA; cdr3_nt: TGTGCCACCAGCAGAGACAGGGGCAACCCAAATGGCAATCAGCCCCAGCATTTT; cdr3_aa: CATSRDRGNPNGNQPQHF
v_call: TRBV6-5; clone_size: once; j_call: TRBJ1-2; d_call: TRBD1; cdr3_nt: TGTGCCAGCAATAGACAGGGCCCGGTAACCTTC; cdr3_aa: CASNRQGPVTF
v_call: TRBV5-1; clone_size: few; j_call: TRBJ2-5; d_call: TRBD2; cdr3_nt: TGCGCCAGCAGCTCCGGGGGGGCGTACCAAGAGACCCAGTACTTC; cdr3_aa: CASSSGGAYQETQYF
v_call: TRBV9; clone_size: NA; j_call: TRBJ2-3; d_call: NA; cdr3_nt: TGTGCCAGCAGCGTAGCAGGCGGGGGCGCGGGCACAGATACGCAGTATTTT; cdr3_aa: CASSVAGGGAGTDTQYF
v_call: TRBV7-3; clone_size: NA; j_call: TRBJ2-3; d_call: NA; cdr3_nt: TGTGCCAGCAGCTTAAACGGAGATACGCAGTATTTT; cdr3_aa: CASSLNGDTQYF
v_call: TRBV3-1/TRBV3-2; clone_size: NA; j_call: TRBJ1-2; d_call: NA; cdr3_nt: TGTGCCACTGCAGCCCGTCGTAGGGGGGGGATCTATGGCTACACCTTC; cdr3_aa: CATAARRRGGIYGYTF
v_call: TRBV6-4; clone_size: NA; j_call: TRBJ2-2; d_call: NA; cdr3_nt: TGTGCCAGCAGTGAGAGGAAGAACACCGGGGAGCTGTTTTTT; cdr3_aa: CASSERKNTGELFF
v_call: TRBV3-1/TRBV3-2; clone_size: NA; j_call: TRBJ2-7; d_call: NA; cdr3_nt: TGTGCCAGCAGCCAAGGAGGGGGCTACGAGCAGTACTTC; cdr3_aa: CASSQGGGYEQYF
v_call: TRBV6-5; clone_size: NA; j_call: TRBJ1-3; d_call: NA; cdr3_nt: TGTGCCAGCAGTCCCCCTAGCGGAAACACCATATATTTT; cdr3_aa: CASSPPSGNTIYF
v_call: TRBV3-1/TRBV3-2; clone_size: NA; j_call: TRBJ2-5; d_call: TRBD1; cdr3_nt: TGTGCCAGCAGCCCGACAGGGTCGGAGACCCAGTACTTC; cdr3_aa: CASSPTGSETQYF